The 3 T cell receptor beta chains below come from one sample, sequenced in a study of T cells after yellow fever vaccination. TCRdb processed the 5' RACE reads anew with MiXCR; each CDR3 protein has one entry. The data contain around 610,000 distinct CDR3 sequences, roughly 12% of them seen just once; the ten biggest clones take up 11% to 15%. Material: PBMCs, obtained on the day of the yellow fever booster vaccination. The receptor source for this set is a man aged 30 to 45 who received the YFV17D yellow fever vaccine.

This chain uses TRBV6-5 with TRBJ1-2, with D unresolved. Germline CDR1 is MNHEY and CDR2 is SVGAGI. The CDR3 has 14 residues. Trimming pared 0 bases from V and 4 bases from J, leaving 9 bases between. The CDR3 spells CASSYSATSYGYTF. DNA for the CDR3: TGTGCCAGCAGTTACTCAGCGACGAGCTATGGCTACACCTTC.

This clonotype appeared many times. This CDR3 is CASRGLAGLSSYNEQFF. CDR3 coding DNA: TGCGCCAGCCGGGGACTAGCGGGCTTGAGCTCCTACAATGAGCAGTTCTTC. The genes are TRBV5-1 and TRBJ2-1; TRBD2 aligns across 12 bases. The CDR3 has 17 residues. V trimming: 7 bases; J trimming: 0 bases; junction bases outside the gene matches: 8. Germline CDR1 SGHRS, CDR2 YFSETQ.

This clonotype was counted a few times. This chain uses TRBV6-1 with TRBJ2-7, with 7 bases fitting TRBD1. CDR3 length: 14 residues. Germline V gives CDR1 MNHNS, CDR2 SASEGT. V was pared by 10 bases and J by 3 bases, with 12 bases of the junction left unmatched. The CDR3 sequence: CATTDRDKYYEQYF. The CDR3 DNA reads as TGTGCCACTACAGACAGGGACAAGTACTACGAGCAGTACTTC.